The T cell receptor (beta chain) under discussion was sequenced for a study of T-cell reconstitution after alpha-beta-depleted transplantation in children. TCRbeta library preparation incorporated unique molecular identifiers. From the PCR reads, TCRdb called clonotypes with MiXCR, one entry per CDR3 protein. Among approximately 640,000 distinct CDR3 sequences listed, roughly 15% were seen once. As concerns this clonotype: A much larger clone lies a single base off, so this may be a read error.

Germline lookup yields CDR1 DFQATT and CDR2 SNEGSKA (reference sequence). J lost 10 bases, V lost 5 bases, and 13 bases had no gene match. CDR3 size: 15 residues. This specimen consisted of PBMCs from the stem cell graft donor, obtained from the stem cell graft. V gene TRBV20-1 combines with J gene TRBJ2-3, with 12 bases matching TRBD2. This sequence originates from a human donor who donated a stem cell graft to a child with acute myeloid leukemia. The CDR3 spells CSAYPTSGGQDPQYF. The CDR3 DNA is TGCAGTGCTTATCCGACTAGCGGGGGACAGGACCCGCAGTATTTT.